This is a list of T cell receptor beta chains from one sample in a study of Ad26.COV2.S vaccination and SARS-CoV-2 variants. Some clones are missing from TCRdb's copy, which holds only in-frame ones; the method was immunoSEQ multiplex PCR. The sample contains 330,000 or so clones, 90% of which appear only once. Sequenced here: peripheral blood, sampled in a trial of Ad26.COV2.S vaccine versus placebo. Source of these receptors: a person between 18 and 65 years old who received the Ad26.COV2.S COVID-19 vaccine or a placebo. Each CDR3 is given with its conserved first and last residue. A D gene is named only where the DNA matches it firmly. Size is omitted from some rows. Given values are once, few, many or a class for expanded clones.

size	V	D	J	CDR3	DNA
.	TRBV19	.	TRBJ2-1	CASSISRGHGSYNEQFF	TGTGCCAGTAGTATCTCCCGGGGACATGGCTCCTACAATGAGCAGTTCTTC
once	TRBV29-1	.	TRBJ2-5	CSDAQETQYF	TGCAGCGATGCCCAAGAGACCCAGTACTTC
.	TRBV18	.	TRBJ1-6	CASSPREGAQSPLHF	TGTGCCAGCTCACCACGAGAAGGGGCTCAGTCACCCCTCCACTTT
.	TRBV7-2	TRBD1	TRBJ1-3	CASSWDSSGNTIYF	TGTGCCAGCAGCTGGGACAGTTCTGGAAACACCATATATTTT
.	TRBV7-2	TRBD2	TRBJ2-2	CASSLAPQILAGGPYTGELFF	TGTGCCAGCAGCTTAGCGCCACAAATCCTAGCGGGGGGGCCTTACACCGGGGAGCTGTTTTTT
.	TRBV11-2	TRBD1	TRBJ1-6	CASSYGDRGYSPLHF	TGTGCCAGCAGCTACGGGGACAGGGGTTATTCACCCCTCCACTTT
once	TRBV15	TRBD1	TRBJ2-7	CATSGRDRGTYEQYF	TGTGCCACCAGCGGTAGGGACAGGGGAACCTACGAGCAGTACTTC
.	TRBV6-5	.	TRBJ1-6	CASSYSRGGDSPLHF	TGTGCCAGCAGTTACTCCCGGGGAGGGGATTCACCCCTCCACTTT
.	TRBV5-5	.	TRBJ2-3	CASSPPDGASSTDTQYF	TGTGCCAGCAGCCCCCCTGATGGGGCCTCTAGCACAGATACGCAGTATTTT
.	TRBV20-1	TRBD2	TRBJ2-3	CSASPEGLAGGFNPTDTQYF	TGCAGTGCTAGTCCCGAGGGACTAGCGGGGGGGTTTAATCCTACAGATACGCAGTATTTT
.	TRBV6-5	.	TRBJ1-2	CASSYGAGYTF	TGTGCCAGCAGTTACGGGGCTGGCTACACCTTC
once	TRBV19	TRBD1	TRBJ2-1	CASSIRTGGNEQFF	TGTGCCAGTAGTATCCGTACAGGGGGCAATGAGCAGTTCTTC
.	TRBV19	.	TRBJ2-5	CASSVRGETQYF	TGTGCCAGTAGTGTGCGAGGGGAGACCCAGTACTTC
.	TRBV6-5	TRBD1	TRBJ1-6	CASTSDRWRNSPLHF	TGTGCCAGCACCTCGGACAGGTGGAGAAATTCACCCCTCCACTTT